The next 8 T cell receptor beta chains were all read from a single sample in a study of identical twins. TCRdb fed the 5' RACE reads into MiXCR, producing one record per CDR3 protein. This table has around 960,000 distinct CDR3 sequences, around an eighth appearing once. These data also formed part of another study, on yellow fever vaccine responses in identical twins.

The sequenced material came from PBMCs. These receptors were taken from a young woman in good health.

V usage is TRBV6-6 and J usage is TRBJ1-4; D gene unclear. Germline CDR1 is MNHNY and CDR2 is SVGAGI (reference sequence). The CDR3 loop spans 15 amino acids. The germline V and J ends were trimmed by 6 bases and 0 bases, with 11 bases remaining between them. The CDR3 sequence is CASRSTVATNEKLFF. CDR3 sequence (DNA): TGTGCCAGCAGGTCGACGGTCGCAACTAATGAAAAACTGTTTTTT.

The gene calls are TRBV12-3 or TRBV12-4 and TRBJ2-4; 7 nucleotides agree with TRBD2. V was clipped by 6 bases and J by 9 bases; unmatched bases: 11. The CDR3 length is 14 residues. DNA for the CDR3: TGTGCCAGCAGCCCGCGTGGGGCGGGAGCCATTCAGTACTTC. This gives the protein CASSPRGAGAIQYF.

The chain employs TRBV5-1 and TRBJ2-1, with D possibly TRBD1 on 5 matching bases. Trimming cost V 1 base and J 7 bases, with 12 bases left between them. Germline V gene lookup returns CDR1 SGHRS and CDR2 YFSETQ. CDR3 size: 14 residues. For the CDR3, the DNA is TGCGCCAGCAGCTTGAGCAGGGAACAGAATGAGCAGTTCTTC. Its translation is CASSLSREQNEQFF.

The V call is TRBV24-1, the J call TRBJ2-7, with 7 bases matching TRBD1. CDR1 is KGHDR, CDR2 SFDVKD, per germline. The CDR3 totals 13 residues. Losses at the gene ends were 7 bases for V and 2 bases for J; bases not matched to a gene: 4. For the CDR3, the DNA is TGTGCCACCAGGGACAGGCCAGCCTACGAGCAGTACTTC. Encoded protein: CATRDRPAYEQYF.

The J gene is TRBJ1-1, the V gene TRBV19; D ambiguous. Germline CDR1 is LNHDA and CDR2 is SQIVND (reference sequence). The CDR3 has 14 amino acids. V gave up 1 base and J gave up 1 base, with 7 bases separating them. For the CDR3, the DNA is TGTGCCAGTAGTATAGTCGCCGGGAACACTGAAGCTTTCTTT. This sequence encodes CASSIVAGNTEAFF.

The chain recombines TRBV4-2 with TRBJ1-2, with D possibly matching TRBD1 (6 bases). Germline values: CDR1 LGHNA, CDR2 YNFKEQ. CDR3 length: 13 amino acids. V gave up 0 bases and J gave up 8 bases, with 10 bases separating them. The CDR3 here is CASSQDGGAGYTF. The CDR3 DNA is TGTGCCAGCAGCCAAGACGGGGGGGCGGGCTACACCTTC.

This clonotype occurred many times. The chain carries TRBV4-2 and TRBJ2-3; 11 nucleotides align to TRBD2. Unmatched junction bases numbered 9, after V lost 0 bases and J lost 7 bases. The CDR3 spans 17 residues. Germline values: CDR1 LGHNA, CDR2 YNFKEQ. The CDR3 sequence: CASSQERLTSGVNTQYF. The CDR3 DNA sequence: TGTGCCAGCAGCCAAGAACGTCTGACTAGCGGGGTGAATACGCAGTATTTT.

In this sample, this clonotype turned up many times. V is TRBV12-3 or TRBV12-4 and J is TRBJ2-1; D is perhaps TRBD2 (6 bases). Trimming took 4 bases from V and 1 from J, leaving 11 bases between them. The CDR3 runs to 15 residues. CDR3 coding DNA: TGTGCCAGCAGTTCAGGTGGGGGGTCCTACAATGAGCAGTTCTTC. It specifies CASSSGGGSYNEQFF.